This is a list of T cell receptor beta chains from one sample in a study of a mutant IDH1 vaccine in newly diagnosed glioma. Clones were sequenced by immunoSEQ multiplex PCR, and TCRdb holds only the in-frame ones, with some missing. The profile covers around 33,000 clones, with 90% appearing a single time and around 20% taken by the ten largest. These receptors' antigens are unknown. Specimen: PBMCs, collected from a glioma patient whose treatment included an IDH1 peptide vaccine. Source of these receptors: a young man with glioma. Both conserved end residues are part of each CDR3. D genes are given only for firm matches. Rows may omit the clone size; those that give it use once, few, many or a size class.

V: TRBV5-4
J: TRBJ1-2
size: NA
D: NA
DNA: TGTGCCAGCAGCCGGACCACAGGAGCTGGCTACACCTTC
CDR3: CASSRTTGAGYTF

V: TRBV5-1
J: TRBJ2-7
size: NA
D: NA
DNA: TGCGCCAGCAGCCCGGCGCGGGGGACACTCTACGAGCAGTACTTC
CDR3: CASSPARGTLYEQYF

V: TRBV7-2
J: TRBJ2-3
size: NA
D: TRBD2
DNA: TGTGCCAGCAGGCCGACTAGCGGACTCACAGATACGCAGTATTTT
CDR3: CASRPTSGLTDTQYF

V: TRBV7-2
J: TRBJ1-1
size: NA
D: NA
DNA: TGTGCCAGCAGCTTAAAGGGGCAGGGGCAGAACACTGAAGCTTTCTTT
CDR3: CASSLKGQGQNTEAFF

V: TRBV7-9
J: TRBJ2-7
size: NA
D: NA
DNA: TGTGCCAGCAGCTTACAGGGATCGGAGTACTTC
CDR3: CASSLQGSEYF

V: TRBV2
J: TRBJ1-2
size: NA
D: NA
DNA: TGTGCCAGCAGTGACAGGGATAACTATGGCTACACCTTC
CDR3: CASSDRDNYGYTF

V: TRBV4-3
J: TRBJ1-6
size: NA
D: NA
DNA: TGCGCCAGCAGCCAAGGGATTACACAGGGTGGTTCACCCCTCCACTTT
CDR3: CASSQGITQGGSPLHF

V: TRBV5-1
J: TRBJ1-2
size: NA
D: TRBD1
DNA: TGCGCCAGCAGCTTGGGGGACAGGGCGGATAACTATGGCTACACCTTC
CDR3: CASSLGDRADNYGYTF

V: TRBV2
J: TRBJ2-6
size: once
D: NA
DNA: TGTGCCAGCAGAGAACTCCCTGGGGCCAACGTCCTGACTTTC
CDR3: CASRELPGANVLTF

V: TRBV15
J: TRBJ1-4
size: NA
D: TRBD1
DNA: TGTGCCACCAGCAGAGGTTCCGGGACAGGGGGAGAAAAACTGTTTTTT
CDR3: CATSRGSGTGGEKLFF

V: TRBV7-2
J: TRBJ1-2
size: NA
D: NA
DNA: TGTGCCAGCAGCCTCGGCCATGGGGCCGGCTACACCTTC
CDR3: CASSLGHGAGYTF

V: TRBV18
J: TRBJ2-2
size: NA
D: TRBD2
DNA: TGTGCCAGCTCACCAAATGCGGGAGGGCCAATCGACGGGGAGCTGTTTTTT
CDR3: CASSPNAGGPIDGELFF

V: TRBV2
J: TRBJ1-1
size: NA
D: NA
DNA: TGTGCCAGTGGGGTGTTCACTGAAGCTTTCTTT
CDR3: CASGVFTEAFF

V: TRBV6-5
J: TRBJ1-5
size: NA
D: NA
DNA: TGTGCCAGCAGTTATAGCGAGTACAGTCAGCCCCAGCATTTT
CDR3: CASSYSEYSQPQHF

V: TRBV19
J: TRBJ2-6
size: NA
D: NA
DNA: TGTGCCAGTAGTTCCGGTTGGGGGGCTGGGGCCAACGTCCTGACTTTC
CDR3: CASSSGWGAGANVLTF

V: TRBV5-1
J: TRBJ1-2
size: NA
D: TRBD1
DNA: TGCGCCAGCAGCCTTAGGACAGGGGGGGCGTCTGGCTACACCTTC
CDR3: CASSLRTGGASGYTF

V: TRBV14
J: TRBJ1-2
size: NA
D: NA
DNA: TGTGCCAGCAGCCCCATGGAGGGGACATCCTATGGCTACACCTTC
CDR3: CASSPMEGTSYGYTF

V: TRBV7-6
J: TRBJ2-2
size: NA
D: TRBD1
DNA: TGTGCCAGCCTTCAGGGGGCAGGCACCGGGGAGCTGTTTTTT
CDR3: CASLQGAGTGELFF

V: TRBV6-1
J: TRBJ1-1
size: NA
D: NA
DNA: TGTGCCACCCACTTCAGGGCCGTGAACACTGAAGCTTTCTTT
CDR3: CATHFRAVNTEAFF